The T cell receptor beta chain under discussion was sequenced for a study of PD-L1 blockade in urothelial cancer. Across the whole study: Blood was evaluated 3 weeks (second dose) and 6 weeks after therapy began.

TCRdb keeps only in-frame clones here, not all; method: immunoSEQ multiplex PCR. The sample lists approximately 48,000 clones, approximately 83% occurring once. General study results and limits: Greater 3-week expansion of tumor-associated blood clones was recorded for durable-benefit patients.

Comment on this clone: Its antigen remains unknown.

The CDR3 runs to 16 residues. V lost 3 bases and J 2 bases, leaving 15 bases between the germline ends. CDR1 and CDR2 from the germline V gene are SGHDT and YYEEEE. The receptor comes from a man aged 55-75 years with urothelial cancer. The material was PBMCs, obtained around atezolizumab (anti-PD-L1) treatment. The chain joins TRBV5-6 to TRBJ1-5; D perhaps matches TRBD1 (6 bases). The CDR3 DNA sequence: TGTGCCAGCAGCTCGATGACGAGGACAGGCAATCAGCCCCAGCATTTT. Amino acid sequence: CASSSMTRTGNQPQHF.